This T cell receptor (beta chain) is drawn from a study of cytomegalovirus exposure and HLA in healthy donors. The study's findings and limits: 87-base-pair reads could not separate some V segments, including TRBV6-2 and TRBV6-3. A list of about 160 TCR beta chains associated with cytomegalovirus was given. In a later analysis, TCR beta V- and J-gene trimming showed a link to a missense DCLRE1C variant. The classifier was said to identify cytomegalovirus status with high specificity and sensitivity.

Trimming took 3 bases from V and 2 from J; bases not matched to a gene: 8. Per the germline V gene, CDR1 is SGHRS and CDR2 is YFSETQ. This CDR3 region has 15 residues. The PCR used 60 Vbeta and 13 Jbeta primers. Some clones are missing from TCRdb's copy, which holds only in-frame ones; the method was immunoSEQ multiplex PCR. The table includes around 150,000 clones, 80% detected once. Notes on this clone: The antigen is unknown.

What was sequenced was PBMCs. The sequence was collected from a man between 25 and 39 years old in good health and CMV-seronegative. This chain joins TRBV5-1 and TRBJ2-7; 7 bases are a match to TRBD1. This CDR3 reads CASSSRQGLAYEQYF. The CDR3 DNA is TGCGCCAGCAGCTCTAGACAGGGCCTAGCCTACGAGCAGTACTTC.